This T cell receptor (beta chain) derives from a study of cytomegalovirus exposure and HLA in healthy donors. Study-wide points: Serostatus for CMV was the only available immune exposure information. The study found most TCR sequences rare, yet found some public TCRs in many donors.

It was with 60 Vbeta and 13 Jbeta primers that the PCR ran. The data were produced by immunoSEQ multiplex PCR, yet TCRdb's version contains in-frame clones alone and is incomplete. The data hold about 120,000 clones, with over 70% observed a single time. Trimming removed 8 bases from V and 12 bases from J, with 16 bases in between. The germline V gene encodes CDR1 LNHNV and CDR2 YYDKDF (reference sequence). This CDR3 is built from 12 residues. Comment on this clone: Its specificity is unknown.

Sequenced input: PBMCs. This receptor was identified in a young woman in good health and CMV-seronegative. This chain links TRBV15 with TRBJ1-4; D is unresolved. CDR3 loop: CATRDSGLELFF. CDR3 DNA: TGTGCCACCCGAGACTCCGGTTTGGAACTGTTTTTT.